The 18 T cell receptor beta chains reported below all come from one sample, sequenced in a study of shared clonotypes between healthy human individuals. Profiled with immunoSEQ multiplex PCR; TCRdb holds only in-frame clones, not every one. The sample contains roughly 500,000 clones, almost 80% of which appear only once. Source material: PBMCs. These TCRs come from a woman aged 40 to 50 in good health. Some clones in this sample may be carry-over from other donors' samples.

The genes are TRBV7-9 and TRBJ1-2; D is perhaps TRBD1 (5 bases). In germline, CDR1 is SEHNR, CDR2 FQNEAQ (reference sequence). The CDR3 is 12 residues long. The ends were cut back, 7 bases at V and 5 bases at J, with 11 bases in the middle. The CDR3 sequence is CASTDGGYGYTF. CDR3 bases: TGTGCCAGCACCGATGGGGGTTATGGCTACACCTTC.

V and J are TRBV2 and TRBJ2-4; D gene uncertain. V was clipped by 8 bases and J by 3 bases, with 5 bases between them. The germline V gene encodes CDR1 SNHLY and CDR2 FYNNEI. The CDR3 extends over 11 amino acids. CDR3 protein: CASGDKNIQYF. The DNA of the CDR3 is TGTGCCAGCGGAGACAAAAACATTCAGTACTTC.

The J gene is TRBJ1-5, the V gene TRBV6-5; D uncertain. This CDR3 is built from 13 residues. Germline V gene data show CDR1 as MNHEY and CDR2 as SVGAGI. The germline V and J ends were trimmed by 0 bases and 6 bases, with 6 bases remaining between them. CDR3 sequence reads: CASSYSQVQPQHF. DNA for the CDR3: TGTGCCAGCAGTTACTCCCAGGTTCAGCCCCAGCATTTT.

V is TRBV11-3 and J is TRBJ2-1; 7 bases align to TRBD1. CDR1 and CDR2 (germline): SGHNT, YENEEA. The CDR3 covers 15 residues. V lost 0 bases, J lost 4 bases, and 3 bases stayed unmatched. The CDR3 loop is CASSLEQGPYNEQFF. CDR3 in DNA: TGTGCCAGCAGCTTAGAACAGGGGCCTTACAATGAGCAGTTCTTC.

This clone was detected many times. The chain combines TRBV27 with TRBJ2-3, with TRBD1 matching over 7 bases. Germline V gene data show CDR1 as MNHEY and CDR2 as SMNVEV (reference sequence). Trimming at V came to 2 bases and at J to 8 bases, leaving 7 bases not matched to a gene. The CDR3 covers 14 residues. Written as DNA, the CDR3 is TGTGCCAGCAGTTTACAACAGGGGTTTGGTACGCAGTATTTT. Amino acids: CASSLQQGFGTQYF.

The rearrangement uses TRBV28 and TRBJ1-5; no definite D call. The V end was cut by 4 bases, the J end by 7 bases, with 11 bases between. The germline V gene has CDR1 MDHEN and CDR2 SYDVKM. The CDR3 has 13 residues. The CDR3 coding sequence is TGTGCCAGCAGTTCTCAGAGCGAACAGCCCCAGCATTTT. This gives the protein CASSSQSEQPQHF.

J is TRBJ2-2 and V is TRBV9, with TRBD1 identical over 8 bases. The germline gives CDR1 SGDLS, CDR2 YYNGEE. This CDR3 is built from 15 residues. The J segment lost 4 bases and the V segment lost 2 bases, leaving 4 bases of the junction unmatched. CDR3 sequence reads: CASSVGQGFTGELFF. The CDR3 DNA reads as TGTGCCAGCAGCGTCGGACAGGGTTTCACCGGGGAGCTGTTTTTT.

The rearrangement uses TRBV11-2 and TRBJ2-5; D gene ambiguous. Germline V gene lookup returns CDR1 SGHAT and CDR2 FQNNGV. V lost 6 bases and J 5 bases, leaving 19 bases between the germline ends. The CDR3 spans 15 residues. CDR3 sequence reads: CASRPPGLAVETQYF. The CDR3 nucleotides read TGTGCCAGCAGGCCCCCCGGTTTAGCCGTGGAGACCCAGTACTTC.

The chain joins TRBV6-1 to TRBJ1-4; 7 bases line up with TRBD1. CDR3 length: 15 amino acids. Trimming removed 7 bases from V and 5 bases from J; junction bases left unmatched: 10. Germline assignment: CDR1 MNHNS and CDR2 SASEGT. This chain's CDR3 is CASNIRQGQNEKLFF. CDR3 nucleotides: TGTGCCAGCAATATAAGACAGGGCCAGAATGAAAAACTGTTTTTT.

The rearrangement uses TRBV6-4 and TRBJ1-1, with no clear D. The V gene's germline CDR1 is MRHNA and CDR2 SNTAGT. This CDR3 has 12 amino acids. V dropped 2 bases and J dropped 8 bases, with 9 bases sitting between them. The CDR3 region is CASSDLRVEAFF. The CDR3, as DNA: TGTGCCAGCAGTGACCTCCGGGTAGAAGCTTTCTTT.

This clone has only one observation. J is TRBJ1-5 and V is TRBV27, with D tentatively TRBD1 (5 bases). Trimming took off 2 bases at V and 9 bases at J, with 14 bases between the two ends. CDR3 length equals 14 residues. Germline CDR1 reads MNHEY; CDR2 reads SMNVEV (reference sequence). CDR3 loop: CASSLGQGRWPQHF. The CDR3 nucleotides are TGTGCCAGCAGTTTAGGGCAGGGTCGATGGCCCCAGCATTTT.

This clone was seen only once. The chain uses TRBV7-3 and TRBJ2-3; 11 bases are shared with TRBD2. CDR1 is SGHTA, CDR2 FQGTGA, per germline. There are 15 residues in the CDR3. V lost 5 bases and J lost 1; bases outside the gene matches: 2. In DNA form, the CDR3 reads TGTGCCAGCAGCGTAGCGGGAGGGGGCACAGATACGCAGTATTTT. Its protein product is CASSVAGGGTDTQYF.

CDR3 coding DNA: TGTGCCAGCTCACCGTCGGGGACCCAATTATACGAGCAGTACTTC. Its translation: CASSPSGTQLYEQYF. The gene calls are TRBV18 and TRBJ2-7, with D perhaps matching TRBD1 or TRBD2 (5 bases each). The CDR3 sequence is 15 residues long. Trimming took 3 bases from V and 4 from J, leaving 16 bases between them. Per the germline V gene, CDR1 is KGHSH and CDR2 is LQKENI.

This clone showed up just a few times. The rearrangement joins TRBV5-8 to TRBJ2-1; D is unresolved. The CDR3 consists of 13 residues. V lost 2 bases and J lost 6, with 9 bases in between. Germline V gene data show CDR1 as SGHTS and CDR2 as YDEGEE. The CDR3 DNA sequence: TGTGCCAGCAGCTTTAGGTCTCTCAATGAGCAGTTCTTC. It specifies CASSFRSLNEQFF.

V gene TRBV27 combines with J gene TRBJ1-6; D not resolved. Looked up from germline, CDR1 is MNHEY and CDR2 is SMNVEV (reference sequence). V was shortened by 7 bases and J by 6 bases, with 13 bases between the two germline ends. CDR3 length: 14 residues. As DNA, the CDR3 is TGTGCCAGCACTGAGACCCTTTCTAATTCACCCCTCCACTTT. This translates into CASTETLSNSPLHF.

V usage is TRBV5-1 and J usage is TRBJ2-5, with 7 nucleotides matching TRBD2. J lost 4 bases, V lost 0 bases, and 3 bases had no gene match. Per the germline V gene, CDR1 is SGHRS and CDR2 is YFSETQ. The CDR3 runs to 14 residues. CDR3 amino acids: CASSLGGSGETQYF. As DNA, the CDR3 is TGCGCCAGCAGCTTGGGCGGGAGTGGAGAGACCCAGTACTTC. Variable domain in full (rest from reference TRBV5-1 and TRBJ2-5): KAGVTQTPRYLIKTRGQQVTLSCSPISGHRSVSWYQQTPGQGLQFLFEYFSETQRNKGNFPGRFSGRQFSNSRSEMNVSTLELGDSALYLCASSLGGSGETQYFGPGTRLLVL.

The J gene is TRBJ2-3, the V gene TRBV7-9, with a tentative D call TRBD2 (6 bases). Germline CDR1 is SEHNR and CDR2 is FQNEAQ (reference sequence). The CDR3 extends over 14 amino acids. V was clipped by 6 bases and J by 6 bases, with 16 bases between them. The CDR3 reads CASSSTRAGDTQYF. CDR3 nucleotide sequence: TGTGCCAGCAGTTCAACCAGGGCGGGGGATACGCAGTATTTT.

The rearrangement links TRBV19 to TRBJ1-1, with no clear D. Germline-derived CDR1 and CDR2 are LNHDA and SQIVND (reference sequence). This CDR3 is 15 amino acids long. V lost 3 bases, J lost 2 bases, and 13 bases lay in between. CDR3: CASSIRRVVNTEAFF. CDR3 sequence (DNA): TGTGCCAGTAGTATTCGGCGGGTTGTTAACACTGAAGCTTTCTTT.